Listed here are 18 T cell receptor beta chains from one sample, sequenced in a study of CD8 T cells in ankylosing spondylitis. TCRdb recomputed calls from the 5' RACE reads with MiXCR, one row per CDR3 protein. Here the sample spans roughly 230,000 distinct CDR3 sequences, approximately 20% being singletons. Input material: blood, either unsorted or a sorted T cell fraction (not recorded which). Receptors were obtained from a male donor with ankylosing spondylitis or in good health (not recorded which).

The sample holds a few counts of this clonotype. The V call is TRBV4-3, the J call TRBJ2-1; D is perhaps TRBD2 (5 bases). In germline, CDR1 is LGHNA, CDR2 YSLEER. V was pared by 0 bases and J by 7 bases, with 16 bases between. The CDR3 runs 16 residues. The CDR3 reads CASSQDRRGGINEQFF. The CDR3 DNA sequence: TGCGCCAGCAGCCAAGATCGGCGAGGAGGAATAAATGAGCAGTTCTTC.

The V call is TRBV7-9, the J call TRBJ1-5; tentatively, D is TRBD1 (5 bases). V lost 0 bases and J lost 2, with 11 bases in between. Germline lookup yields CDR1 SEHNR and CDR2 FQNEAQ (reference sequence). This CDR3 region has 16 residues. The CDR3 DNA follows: TGTGCCAGCAGCTTAGCCAGGGCTGACGGCAATCAGCCCCAGCATTTT. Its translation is CASSLARADGNQPQHF.

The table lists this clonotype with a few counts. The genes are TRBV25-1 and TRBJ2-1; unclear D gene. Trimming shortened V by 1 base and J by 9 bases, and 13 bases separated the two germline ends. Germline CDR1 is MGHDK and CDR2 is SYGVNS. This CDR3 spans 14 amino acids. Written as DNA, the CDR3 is TGTGCCAGCAGTGAATCCGTCGGAACCGGTGAGCAGTTCTTC. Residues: CASSESVGTGEQFF.

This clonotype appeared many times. In DNA, the CDR3 is TGTGCCAGCAGGGCCAGCGGGACAGGGACGGGCTATGGCTACACCTTC. Its protein is CASRASGTGTGYGYTF. The V call is TRBV6-1, the J call TRBJ1-2, with 9 bases fitting TRBD1. The CDR3 spans 16 residues. CDR1 is MNHNS and CDR2 is SASEGT in the germline V gene. J lost 4 bases, V lost 6 bases, and 12 bases had no gene match.

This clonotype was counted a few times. DNA of the CDR3: TGTGCCAGCAGTTACTCCTTTGCGGGAGTCGGTTCCGAGCAGTACTTC. This codes for CASSYSFAGVGSEQYF. The chain combines TRBV6-2 or TRBV6-3 with TRBJ2-7, with 7 bases identical to TRBD2. Looked up from germline, CDR1 is MNHEY and CDR2 is SVGEGT. V lost 0 bases and J lost 6; bases outside the gene matches: 11. The CDR3 runs to 16 residues.

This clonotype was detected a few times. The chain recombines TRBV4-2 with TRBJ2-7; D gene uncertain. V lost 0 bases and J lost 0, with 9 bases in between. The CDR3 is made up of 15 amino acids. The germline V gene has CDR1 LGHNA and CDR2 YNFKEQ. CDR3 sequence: CASSQEVRSSYEQYF. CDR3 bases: TGTGCCAGCAGCCAAGAGGTACGAAGCTCCTACGAGCAGTACTTC.

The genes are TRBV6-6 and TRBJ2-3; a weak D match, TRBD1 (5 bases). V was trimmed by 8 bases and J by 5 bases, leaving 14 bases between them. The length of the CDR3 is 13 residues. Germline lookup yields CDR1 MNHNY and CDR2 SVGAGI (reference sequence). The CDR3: CASSFSRGDTQYF. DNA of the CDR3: TGTGCCAGCTCATTCTCTAGGGGAGATACGCAGTATTTT.

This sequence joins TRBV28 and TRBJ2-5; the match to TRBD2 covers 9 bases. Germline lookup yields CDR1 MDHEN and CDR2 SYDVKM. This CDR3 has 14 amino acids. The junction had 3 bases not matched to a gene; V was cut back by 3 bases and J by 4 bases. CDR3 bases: TGTGCCAGCAGTTTGCGGGAGGGCTTAGAGACCCAGTACTTC. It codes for CASSLREGLETQYF.

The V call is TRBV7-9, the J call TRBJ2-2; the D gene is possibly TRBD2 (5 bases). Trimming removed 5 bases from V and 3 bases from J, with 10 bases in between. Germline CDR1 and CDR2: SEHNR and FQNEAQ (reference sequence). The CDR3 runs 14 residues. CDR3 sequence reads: CASSKTSHTGELFF. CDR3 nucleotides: TGTGCCAGCAGCAAAACTAGTCACACCGGGGAGCTGTTTTTT.

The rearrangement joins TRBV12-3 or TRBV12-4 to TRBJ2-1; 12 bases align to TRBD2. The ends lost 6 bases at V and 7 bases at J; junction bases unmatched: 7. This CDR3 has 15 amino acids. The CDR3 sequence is CASRTSSGRGNEQFF. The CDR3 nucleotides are TGTGCCAGCAGAACCTCTAGCGGGAGGGGTAATGAGCAGTTCTTC.

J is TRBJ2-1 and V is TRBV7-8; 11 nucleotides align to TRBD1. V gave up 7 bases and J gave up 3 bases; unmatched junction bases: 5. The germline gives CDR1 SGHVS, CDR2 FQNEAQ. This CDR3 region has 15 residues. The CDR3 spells CASTAGQGVYNEQFF. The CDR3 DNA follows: TGTGCCAGCACCGCGGGACAGGGGGTCTACAATGAGCAGTTCTTC. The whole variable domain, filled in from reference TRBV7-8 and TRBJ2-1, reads GAGVSQSPRYKVAKRGQDVALRCDPISGHVSLFWYQQALGQGPEFLTYFQNEAQLDKSGLPSDRFFAERPEGSVSTLKIQRTQQEDSAVYLCASTAGQGVYNEQFFGPGTRLTVL.

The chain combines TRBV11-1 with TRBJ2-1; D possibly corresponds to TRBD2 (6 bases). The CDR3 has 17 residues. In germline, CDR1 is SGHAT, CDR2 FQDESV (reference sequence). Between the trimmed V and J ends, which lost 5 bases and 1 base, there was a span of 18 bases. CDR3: CASSPLDLAESYNEQFF. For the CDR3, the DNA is TGTGCCAGCAGCCCCCTCGACTTAGCGGAGTCCTACAATGAGCAGTTCTTC.

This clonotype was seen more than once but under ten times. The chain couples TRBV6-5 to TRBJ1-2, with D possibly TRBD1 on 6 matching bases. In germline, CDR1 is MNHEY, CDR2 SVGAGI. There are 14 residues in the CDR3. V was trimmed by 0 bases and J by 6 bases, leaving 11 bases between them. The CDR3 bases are TGTGCCAGCAGTTACTCCGCAGGGGTGAATGGCTACACCTTC. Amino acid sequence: CASSYSAGVNGYTF.

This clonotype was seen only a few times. The chain's CDR3 is CASSLAGGGVDEKLFF. CDR3 sequence (DNA): TGTGCCAGCAGCTTGGCCGGGGGCGGTGTGGATGAAAAACTGTTTTTT. The J gene is TRBJ1-4, the V gene TRBV7-9; weak D call: TRBD1 (6 bases). V gave up 3 bases and J gave up 6 bases, with 17 bases separating them. CDR1 and CDR2 (germline): SEHNR, FQNEAQ (reference sequence). The CDR3 length is 16 residues.

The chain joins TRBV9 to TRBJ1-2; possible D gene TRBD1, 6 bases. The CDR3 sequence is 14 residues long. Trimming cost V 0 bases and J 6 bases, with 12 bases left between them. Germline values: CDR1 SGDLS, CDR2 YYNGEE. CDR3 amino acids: CASSVGGASDGYTF. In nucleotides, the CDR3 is TGTGCCAGCAGCGTAGGGGGGGCCTCGGATGGCTACACCTTC.

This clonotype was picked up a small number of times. This CDR3 reads CSVEGQRTRNTGELFF. CDR3 DNA sequence: TGCAGCGTTGAAGGACAGCGAACTAGAAACACCGGGGAGCTGTTTTTT. The genes are TRBV29-1 and TRBJ2-2, with D perhaps given as TRBD1 or TRBD2 (5 bases each). The CDR3 sequence is 16 residues long. Between the trimmed V and J ends, which lost 1 base and 2 bases, there was a span of 14 bases. In germline, CDR1 is SQVTM, CDR2 ANQGSEA.

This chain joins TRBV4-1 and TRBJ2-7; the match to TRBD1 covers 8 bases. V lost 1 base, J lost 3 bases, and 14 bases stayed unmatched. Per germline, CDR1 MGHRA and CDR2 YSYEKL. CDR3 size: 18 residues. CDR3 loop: CASSQGKGQGHLYYEQYF. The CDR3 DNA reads TGCGCCAGCAGCCAAGGAAAAGGACAGGGCCATTTATACTACGAGCAGTACTTC.

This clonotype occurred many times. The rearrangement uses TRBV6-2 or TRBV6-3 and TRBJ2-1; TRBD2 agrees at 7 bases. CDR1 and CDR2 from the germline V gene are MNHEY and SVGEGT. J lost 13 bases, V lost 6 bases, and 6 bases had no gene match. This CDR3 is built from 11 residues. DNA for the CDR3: TGTGCCAGCAGCGCGGGAGTGAATCAGTTCTTC. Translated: CASSAGVNQFF.